This T cell receptor beta chain emerged from a study of blood T cell repertoires in COVID-19. Study details: The study drew acute and convalescent COVID-19 samples from the United States, Italy and Spain.

As originally analysed: Counts of nucleated cells, estimated from reference gene primer amplification, were obtained. TCRdb's table, derived via immunoSEQ multiplex PCR, lists solely in-frame clones and lacks some. V and J calls and clone size are those listed in that table; D and trimming were worked out from the DNA. The sample lists approximately 220,000 clones, approximately 90% seen once, with under 3% in the top ten. CDR1 SEHNR and CDR2 FQNEAQ come from the germline V gene (reference sequence). V dropped 5 bases and J dropped 3 bases, with 10 bases sitting between them. This CDR3 contains 13 residues.

Input material: PBMCs or T cells enriched from blood (not recorded which). The sequence came from a woman aged 30 to 39 who had recovered from COVID-19. The chain recombines TRBV7-9 with TRBJ2-5; D may be TRBD1 (6 bases). CDR3 region: CASSRTVEETQYF. In nucleotides, the CDR3 is TGTGCCAGCAGCCGGACAGTAGAAGAGACCCAGTACTTC.